The next 15 T cell receptor beta chains were all read from a single sample in a study of T-cell memory formation after mild COVID-19. In TCRdb, the 5' RACE reads were re-called with MiXCR into one record per CDR3 protein. This sample carries a few hundred thousand distinct CDR3 sequences, under 20% of them seen once, and the ten largest clones take 23%. The sequenced sample was PBMCs or a T cell subset sorted from them (not recorded which). The receptors come from a man between 18 and 29 years old who had mild COVID-19 (a few samples of this study predate the infection). Cell type and time point are not known.

Only a few counts were recorded for this clonotype. The V call is TRBV29-1, the J call TRBJ2-5; 9 nucleotides align to TRBD1. This CDR3 spans 15 amino acids. The germline V gene encodes CDR1 SQVTM and CDR2 ANQGSEA. With 7 bases clipped from V and 5 bases from J, the junction kept 14 bases outside the gene matches. The CDR3 DNA reads as TGCAGCGGGGAAGGTCTGGGACAGGGTGGGGAGACCCAGTACTTC. Protein product: CSGEGLGQGGETQYF. Full variable domain (outside the CDR3, taken from reference TRBV29-1 and TRBJ2-5): SAVISQKPSRDICQRGTSLTIQCQVDSQVTMMFWYRQQPGQSLTLIATANQGSEATYESGFVIDKFPISRPNLTFSTLTVSNMSPEDSSIYLCSGEGLGQGGETQYFGPGTRLLVL.

The chain recombines TRBV4-3 with TRBJ2-7; TRBD2 is a possible D gene (6 bases). Trimming removed 1 base from V and 4 bases from J, with 26 bases in between. Germline lookup yields CDR1 LGHNA and CDR2 YSLEER. This CDR3 comprises 19 residues. The CDR3 nucleotides read TGCGCCAGCAGCCAAGCCGTTACGGAGGGCTTCCAGGTACTTTACGAGCAGTACTTC. Its protein is CASSQAVTEGFQVLYEQYF.

In nucleotides, the CDR3 is TGCGCCAGCAGCCGATCCGGACTAGCGGGGGGCGAAGAGACCCAGTACTTC. Translated: CASSRSGLAGGEETQYF. This chain uses TRBV4-1 with TRBJ2-5; TRBD2 agrees at 14 bases. The CDR3 length is 17 residues. Germline V gene sequence: CDR1 MGHRA, CDR2 YSYEKL. The V gene end was trimmed by 4 bases and the J gene end by 3 bases; junction bases not matched to a gene: 7.

The V call is TRBV19, the J call TRBJ1-1; perhaps TRBD1 as D (5 bases). The CDR3 consists of 15 residues. With 5 bases removed from V and 4 bases from J, the gap between germline ends came to 17 bases. Germline V gene lookup returns CDR1 LNHDA and CDR2 SQIVND (reference sequence). CDR3 protein: CASSDRQTLITEAFF. The CDR3 bases are TGTGCCAGTAGTGACCGACAGACCTTGATCACTGAAGCTTTCTTT.

This clonotype was observed a handful of times. V is TRBV5-1 and J is TRBJ1-1; TRBD1 might be the D (5 bases). This CDR3 comprises 13 residues. Deletions cut 2 bases from V and 5 bases from J, with 10 bases between. Germline V lookup: CDR1 SGHRS, CDR2 YFSETQ. CDR3 nucleotide sequence: TGCGCCAGCAGCTTATGGGGGGAGACTGAAGCTTTCTTT. Protein: CASSLWGETEAFF.

The chain has TRBV4-2 and TRBJ2-5; D call uncertain. Germline values: CDR1 LGHNA, CDR2 YNFKEQ. The CDR3 spans 17 residues. V was cut by 0 bases and J by 2 bases, with 16 bases left in between. CDR3 sequence reads: CASSQDPPQVGQETQYF. The CDR3 DNA is TGTGCCAGCAGCCAAGATCCCCCCCAAGTCGGTCAAGAGACCCAGTACTTC.

J is TRBJ2-5 and V is TRBV5-1, with 7 bases fitting TRBD2. V lost 0 bases to trimming and J lost 3 bases; unmatched junction nucleotides: 5. CDR3 length: 15 amino acids. Germline V CDR1 and CDR2: SGHRS, YFSETQ. This chain's CDR3 is CASSLAATSKETQYF. The CDR3 DNA reads as TGCGCCAGCAGCTTGGCCGCGACTAGCAAAGAGACCCAGTACTTC.

This chain connects TRBV11-2 to TRBJ1-1; tentative D call: TRBD1 (5 bases). The germline V gene encodes CDR1 SGHAT and CDR2 FQNNGV. V lost 3 bases to trimming and J lost 7 bases, with 12 bases between them. The CDR3 is made up of 13 amino acids. CDR3 sequence reads: CASSLGWGVEAFF. The CDR3, as DNA: TGTGCCAGCAGCTTGGGATGGGGGGTTGAAGCTTTCTTT.

The J gene is TRBJ1-5, the V gene TRBV4-1; D unresolved. The CDR3 length is 16 residues. Germline V lookup: CDR1 MGHRA, CDR2 YSYEKL. Trimming took off 0 bases at V and 6 bases at J, with 15 bases between the two ends. CDR3 bases: TGCGCCAGCAGCCAAGATTTCCCAGGCCCAGGTCAGCCCCAGCATTTT. Translation: CASSQDFPGPGQPQHF.

With respect to this clonotype: The conserved phenylalanine or tryptophan normally closing the CDR3 is absent here, so this likely arose from a read error. V gene TRBV5-6 combines with J gene TRBJ2-3; D may be TRBD1 or TRBD2 (5 bases each). Trimming left V 4 bases short and J 1 base short, with 13 bases between. Germline V gives CDR1 SGHDT, CDR2 YYEEEE. The CDR3 consists of 15 residues. CDR3 loop: CASSLGTAGTDTQYS. The CDR3 nucleotides read TGTGCCAGCAGCCTCGGGACCGCAGGCACAGATACGCAGTATTCT.

V usage is TRBV7-2 and J usage is TRBJ1-5; a weak D match, TRBD1 (5 bases). There are 13 residues in the CDR3. The V gene lost 2 bases and the J gene lost 11 bases, with 13 bases spanning the gap. Germline V gives CDR1 SGHTA, CDR2 FQGNSA. The DNA for the CDR3 is TGTGCCAGCAGCTTAAGGGACTCCGGATCCCAGCATTTT. Translated, it gives CASSLRDSGSQHF.

This clonotype was detected only a few times. The chain couples TRBV29-1 to TRBJ1-3; D is unclear. This CDR3 region has 17 residues. V lost 4 bases, J lost 0 bases, and 19 bases lay in between. Germline loops: CDR1 SQVTM, CDR2 ANQGSEA. CDR3 amino acids: CSVVGSLDVSSGNTIYF. Here the CDR3 DNA reads TGCAGCGTTGTGGGCTCATTGGATGTTAGCTCTGGAAACACCATATATTTT.

V usage is TRBV7-2 and J usage is TRBJ1-1, with 7 bases that match TRBD1. Germline CDR1 SGHTA, CDR2 FQGNSA. Trimming removed 5 bases from V and 11 bases from J; junction bases left unmatched: 11. The CDR3 length is 13 residues. CDR3 protein: CASSPRQGIWAFF. CDR3 in DNA: TGTGCCAGCAGCCCCCGACAGGGTATCTGGGCTTTCTTT.

There are a few counts of this clonotype. This chain links TRBV12-3 or TRBV12-4 with TRBJ1-1, with 8 bases matching TRBD1. V lost 6 bases, J lost 4 bases, and 4 bases stayed unmatched. This CDR3 comprises 13 residues. The CDR3 region has the DNA TGTGCCAGCAGCTCTGACAGGGGCACTGAAGCTTTCTTT. It translates to CASSSDRGTEAFF.

The V call is TRBV5-1, the J call TRBJ2-5, with no clear D. This CDR3 has 13 residues. In germline, CDR1 is SGHRS, CDR2 YFSETQ. V was cut by 2 bases and J by 2 bases, with 7 bases left in between. CDR3 amino acids: CASSFSRQETQYF. The CDR3 DNA sequence: TGCGCCAGCAGCTTCTCCAGGCAAGAGACCCAGTACTTC.